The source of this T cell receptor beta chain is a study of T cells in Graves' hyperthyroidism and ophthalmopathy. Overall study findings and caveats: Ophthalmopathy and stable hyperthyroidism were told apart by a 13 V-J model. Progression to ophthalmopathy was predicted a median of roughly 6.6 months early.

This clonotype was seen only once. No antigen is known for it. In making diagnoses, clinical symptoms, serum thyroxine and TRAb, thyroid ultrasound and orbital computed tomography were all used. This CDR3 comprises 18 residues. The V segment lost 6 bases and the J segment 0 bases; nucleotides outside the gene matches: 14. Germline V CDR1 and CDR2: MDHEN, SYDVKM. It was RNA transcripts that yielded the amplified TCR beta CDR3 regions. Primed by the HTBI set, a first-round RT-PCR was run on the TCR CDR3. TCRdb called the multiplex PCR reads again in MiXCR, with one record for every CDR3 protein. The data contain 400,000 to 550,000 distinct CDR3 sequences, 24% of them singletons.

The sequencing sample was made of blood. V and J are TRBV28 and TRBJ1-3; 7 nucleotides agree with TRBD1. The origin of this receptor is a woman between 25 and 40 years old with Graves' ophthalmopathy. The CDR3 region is CASSPIGTESSSGNTIYF. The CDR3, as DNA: TGTGCCAGCAGCCCGATCGGGACAGAAAGTTCCTCTGGAAACACCATATATTTT.